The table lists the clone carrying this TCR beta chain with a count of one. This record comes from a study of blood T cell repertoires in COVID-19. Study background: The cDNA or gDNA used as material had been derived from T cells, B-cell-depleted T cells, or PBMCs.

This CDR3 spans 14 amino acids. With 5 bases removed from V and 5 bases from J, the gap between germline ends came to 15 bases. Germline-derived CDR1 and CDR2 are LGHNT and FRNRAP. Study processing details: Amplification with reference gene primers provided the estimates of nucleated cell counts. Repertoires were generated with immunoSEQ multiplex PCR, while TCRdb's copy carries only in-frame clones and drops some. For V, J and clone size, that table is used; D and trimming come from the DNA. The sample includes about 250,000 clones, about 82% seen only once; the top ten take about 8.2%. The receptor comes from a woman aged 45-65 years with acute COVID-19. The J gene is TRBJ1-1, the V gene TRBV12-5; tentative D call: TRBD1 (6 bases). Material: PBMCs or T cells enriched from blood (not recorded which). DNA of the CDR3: TGTGCTAGTGGTGGGGTAGGGGGACCAACTGAAGCTTTCTTT. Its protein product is CASGGVGGPTEAFF. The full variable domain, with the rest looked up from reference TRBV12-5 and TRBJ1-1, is DARVTQTPRHKVTEMGQEVTMRCQPILGHNTVFWYRQTMMQGLELLAYFRNRAPLDDSGMPKDRFSAEMPDATLATLKIQPSEPRDSAVYFCASGGVGGPTEAFFGQGTRLTVV.